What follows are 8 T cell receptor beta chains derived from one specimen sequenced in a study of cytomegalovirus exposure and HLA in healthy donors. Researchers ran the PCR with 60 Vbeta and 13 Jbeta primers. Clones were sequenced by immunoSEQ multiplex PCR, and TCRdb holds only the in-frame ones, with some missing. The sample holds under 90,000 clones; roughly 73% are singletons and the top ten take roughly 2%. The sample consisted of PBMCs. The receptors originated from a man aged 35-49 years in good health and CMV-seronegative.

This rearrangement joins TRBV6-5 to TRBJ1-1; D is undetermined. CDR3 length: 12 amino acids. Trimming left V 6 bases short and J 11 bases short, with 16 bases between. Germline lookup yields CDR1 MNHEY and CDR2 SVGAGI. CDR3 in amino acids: CASSPGHGGAFF. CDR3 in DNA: TGTGCCAGCAGCCCCGGGCATGGAGGGGCTTTCTTT.

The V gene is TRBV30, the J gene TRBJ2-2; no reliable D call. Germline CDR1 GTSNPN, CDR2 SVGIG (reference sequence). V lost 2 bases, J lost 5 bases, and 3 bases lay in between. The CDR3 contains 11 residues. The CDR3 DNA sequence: TGTGCCTGGAGTCCTACCGGGGAGCTGTTTTTT. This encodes CAWSPTGELFF.

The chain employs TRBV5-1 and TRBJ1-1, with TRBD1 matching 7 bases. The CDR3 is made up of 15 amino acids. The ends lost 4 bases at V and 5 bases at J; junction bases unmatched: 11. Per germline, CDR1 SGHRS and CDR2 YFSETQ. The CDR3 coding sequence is TGCGCCAGCAGCGCGAGACAGGGTAGAGAGACTGAAGCTTTCTTT. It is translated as CASSARQGRETEAFF.

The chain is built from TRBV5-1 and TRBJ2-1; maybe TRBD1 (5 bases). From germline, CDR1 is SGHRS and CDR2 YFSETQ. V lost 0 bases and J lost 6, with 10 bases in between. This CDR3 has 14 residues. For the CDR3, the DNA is TGCGCCAGCAGCTTGGGGACATTGGGCAATGAGCAGTTCTTC. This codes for CASSLGTLGNEQFF.

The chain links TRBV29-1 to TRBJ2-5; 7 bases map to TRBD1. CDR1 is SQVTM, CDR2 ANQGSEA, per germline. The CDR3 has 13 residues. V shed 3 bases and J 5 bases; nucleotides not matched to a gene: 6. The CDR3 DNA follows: TGCAGCGTTGATCAACAGGGGCGGGAGACCCAGTACTTC. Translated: CSVDQQGRETQYF.

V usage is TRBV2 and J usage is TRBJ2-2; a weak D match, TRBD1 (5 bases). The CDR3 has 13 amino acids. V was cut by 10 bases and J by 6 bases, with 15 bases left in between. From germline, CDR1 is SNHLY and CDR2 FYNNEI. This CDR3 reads CATAGTGPGELFF. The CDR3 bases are TGTGCCACCGCAGGCACAGGCCCCGGGGAGCTGTTTTTT. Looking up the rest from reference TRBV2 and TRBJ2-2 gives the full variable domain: EPEVTQTPSHQVTQMGQEVILRCVPISNHLYFYWYRQILGQKVEFLVSFYNNEISEKSEIFDDQFSVERPDGSNFTLKIRSTKLEDSAMYFCATAGTGPGELFFGEGSRLTVL.

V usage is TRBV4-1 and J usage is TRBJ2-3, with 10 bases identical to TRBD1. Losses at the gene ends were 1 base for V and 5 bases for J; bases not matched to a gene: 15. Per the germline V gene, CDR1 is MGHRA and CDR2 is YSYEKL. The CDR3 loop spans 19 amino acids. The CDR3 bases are TGCGCCAGCAGCCAAGTTCTTTACCCGGGACAGGGGCAAAGAGATACGCAGTATTTT. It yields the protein CASSQVLYPGQGQRDTQYF.

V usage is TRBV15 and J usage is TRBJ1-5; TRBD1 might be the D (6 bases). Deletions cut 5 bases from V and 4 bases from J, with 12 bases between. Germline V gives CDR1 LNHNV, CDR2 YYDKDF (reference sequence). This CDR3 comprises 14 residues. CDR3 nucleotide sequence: TGTGCCACCAGCGGCGCAGGGGATAATCAGCCCCAGCATTTT. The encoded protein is CATSGAGDNQPQHF. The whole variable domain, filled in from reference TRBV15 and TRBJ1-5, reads DAMVIQNPRYQVTQFGKPVTLSCSQTLNHNVMYWYQQKSSQAPKLLFHYYDKDFNNEADTPDNFQSRRPNTSFCFLDIRSPGLGDTAMYLCATSGAGDNQPQHFGDGTRLSIL.